This is a list of T cell receptor beta chains from one sample in a study of blood T cell repertoires in COVID-19. TCRdb keeps only in-frame clones here, not all; method: immunoSEQ multiplex PCR. The sample holds around 250,000 clones, around 83% seen once. The sample was peripheral blood. The origin of the receptors is a man aged 35 to 55 with active or convalescent COVID-19. Each CDR3 is given without its conserved first and last residue.

>TRBV5-4|TRBJ1-1
ASSLAGVDVTEAF
>TRBV19|TRBJ1-2
ASSSGGLNGYT
>TRBV25-1|TRBJ1-2
ASSTLPGQGASNYGYT
>TRBV5-5|TRBJ2-6
ASSLEGSGANVLT
>TRBV12-5|TRBJ1-2
ASGLPESGTWGYT
>TRBV19|TRBJ1-1
ASSIGQASTEAF
>TRBV14|TRBJ1-1
ASSPAGWNTEAF
>TRBV18|TRBJ2-4
ASSVPPQIQY
>TRBV2|TRBJ1-4
ASSERAGANEKLF
>TRBV19|TRBJ1-2
ASSYGIWGYT
>TRBV9|TRBJ2-2
ASSAPSTGELF
>TRBV27|TRBJ2-3
ASSPLGVTDTQY
>TRBV3-1/TRBV3-2|TRBJ1-6
ASSQPTAGYNSPLH
>TRBV18|TRBJ2-2
ASSLLSSTGELF
>TRBV5-6|TRBJ2-1
ASSLVLNEQF
>TRBV10-2|TRBJ1-2
ASSESPRYGYT
>TRBV3-1/TRBV3-2|TRBJ1-1
ASSPEGRPGNTEAF
>TRBV3-1/TRBV3-2|TRBJ1-2
ASSQDNRGGGYT
>TRBV12-3/TRBV12-4|TRBJ1-6
ASSLTGTLH
>TRBV9|TRBJ2-1
ASSVWGLAGGTSYNEQF
>TRBV28|TRBJ1-3
ASSYSGHNSGNTIY
>TRBV30|TRBJ1-2
AWKFPVEGYT
>TRBV7-9|TRBJ1-2
ASSLDRDNYGYT
>TRBV5-1|TRBJ1-2
ASSSGQGANYGYT